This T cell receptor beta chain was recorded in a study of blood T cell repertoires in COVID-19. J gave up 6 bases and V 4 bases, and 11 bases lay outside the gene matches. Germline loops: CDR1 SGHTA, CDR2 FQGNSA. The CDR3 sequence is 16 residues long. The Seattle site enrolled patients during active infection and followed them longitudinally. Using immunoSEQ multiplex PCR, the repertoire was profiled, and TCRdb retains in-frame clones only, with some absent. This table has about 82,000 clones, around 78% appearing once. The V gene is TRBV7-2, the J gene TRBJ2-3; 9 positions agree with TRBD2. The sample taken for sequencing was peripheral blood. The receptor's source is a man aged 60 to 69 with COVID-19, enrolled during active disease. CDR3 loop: CASSSHGGRAVDTQYF. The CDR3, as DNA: TGTGCCAGCAGCTCCCATGGCGGGAGGGCGGTGGATACGCAGTATTTT.